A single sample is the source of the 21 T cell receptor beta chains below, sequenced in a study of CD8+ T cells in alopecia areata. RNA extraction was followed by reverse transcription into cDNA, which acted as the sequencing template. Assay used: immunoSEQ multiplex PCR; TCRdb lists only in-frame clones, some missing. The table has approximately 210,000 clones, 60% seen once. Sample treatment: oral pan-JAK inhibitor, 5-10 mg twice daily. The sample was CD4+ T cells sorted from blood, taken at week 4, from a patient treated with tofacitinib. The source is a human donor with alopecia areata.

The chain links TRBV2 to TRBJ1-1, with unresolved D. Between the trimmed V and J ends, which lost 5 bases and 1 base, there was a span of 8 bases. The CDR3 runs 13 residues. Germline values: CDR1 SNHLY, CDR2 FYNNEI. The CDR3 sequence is CASSSTTNTEAFF. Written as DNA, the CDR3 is TGTGCCAGCAGTTCGACAACGAACACTGAAGCTTTCTTT.

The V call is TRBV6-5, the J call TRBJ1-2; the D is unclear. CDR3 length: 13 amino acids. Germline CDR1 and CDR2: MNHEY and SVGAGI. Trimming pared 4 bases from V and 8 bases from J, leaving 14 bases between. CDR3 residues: CASSSGIGRGYTF. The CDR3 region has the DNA TGTGCCAGCAGTTCCGGGATCGGTCGGGGCTACACCTTC.

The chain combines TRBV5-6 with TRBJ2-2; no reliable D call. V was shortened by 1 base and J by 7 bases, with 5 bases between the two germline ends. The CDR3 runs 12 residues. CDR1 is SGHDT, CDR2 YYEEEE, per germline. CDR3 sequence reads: CASSLWVGELFF. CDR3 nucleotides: TGTGCCAGCAGCTTGTGGGTCGGGGAGCTGTTTTTT. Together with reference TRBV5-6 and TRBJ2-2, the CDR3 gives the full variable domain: DAGVTQSPTHLIKTRGQQVTLRCSPKSGHDTVSWYQQALGQGPQFIFQYYEEEERQRGNFPDRFSGHQFPNYSSELNVNALLLGDSALYLCASSLWVGELFFGEGSRLTVL.

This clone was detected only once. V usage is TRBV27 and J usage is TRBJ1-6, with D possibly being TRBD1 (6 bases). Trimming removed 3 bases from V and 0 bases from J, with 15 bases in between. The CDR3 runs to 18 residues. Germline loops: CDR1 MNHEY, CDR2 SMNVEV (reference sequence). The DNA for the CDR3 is TGTGCCAGCAGTTTTTGGGTCGGGGGCACCTCCTATAATTCACCCCTCCACTTT. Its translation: CASSFWVGGTSYNSPLHF.

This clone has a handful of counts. The CDR3 DNA is TGTGCCAGCTCACCCTTCCCGGAACAAATTGAGCAGTTCTTC. Encoded protein: CASSPFPEQIEQFF. The rearrangement joins TRBV18 to TRBJ2-1; D not resolved. Trimming pared 3 bases from V and 9 bases from J, leaving 15 bases between. CDR3 length: 14 amino acids. Germline V gene lookup returns CDR1 KGHSH and CDR2 LQKENI.

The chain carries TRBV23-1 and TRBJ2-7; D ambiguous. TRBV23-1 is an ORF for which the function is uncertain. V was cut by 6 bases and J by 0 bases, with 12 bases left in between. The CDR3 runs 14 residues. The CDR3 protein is CASSPRHSSYEQYF. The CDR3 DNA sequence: TGCGCCAGCAGCCCTCGCCACAGCTCCTACGAGCAGTACTTC.

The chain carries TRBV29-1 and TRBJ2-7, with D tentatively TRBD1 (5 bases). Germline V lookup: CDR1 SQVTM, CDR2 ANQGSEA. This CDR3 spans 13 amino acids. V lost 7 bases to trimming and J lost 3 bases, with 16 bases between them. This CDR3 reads CSALPGPGYEQYF. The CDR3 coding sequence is TGCAGCGCCCTGCCAGGGCCCGGCTACGAGCAGTACTTC.

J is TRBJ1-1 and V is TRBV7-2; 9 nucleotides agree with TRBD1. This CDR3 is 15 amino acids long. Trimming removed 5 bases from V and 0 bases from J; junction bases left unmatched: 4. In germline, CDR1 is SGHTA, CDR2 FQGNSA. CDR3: CASSPWTGVNTEAFF. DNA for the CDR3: TGTGCCAGCAGCCCCTGGACAGGGGTGAACACTGAAGCTTTCTTT.

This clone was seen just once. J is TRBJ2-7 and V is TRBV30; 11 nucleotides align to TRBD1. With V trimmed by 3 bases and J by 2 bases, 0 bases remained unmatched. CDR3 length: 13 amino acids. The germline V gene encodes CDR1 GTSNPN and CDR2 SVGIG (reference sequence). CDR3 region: CAWRGQGAYEQYF. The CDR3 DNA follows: TGTGCCTGGAGGGGACAGGGGGCCTACGAGCAGTACTTC.

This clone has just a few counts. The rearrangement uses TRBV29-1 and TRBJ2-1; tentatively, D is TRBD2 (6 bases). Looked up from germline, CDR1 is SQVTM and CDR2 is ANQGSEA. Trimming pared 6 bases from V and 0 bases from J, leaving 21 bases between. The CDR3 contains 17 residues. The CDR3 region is CSVMARDSFPSYNEQFF. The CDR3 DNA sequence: TGCAGCGTCATGGCCAGGGACTCCTTCCCCTCCTACAATGAGCAGTTCTTC.

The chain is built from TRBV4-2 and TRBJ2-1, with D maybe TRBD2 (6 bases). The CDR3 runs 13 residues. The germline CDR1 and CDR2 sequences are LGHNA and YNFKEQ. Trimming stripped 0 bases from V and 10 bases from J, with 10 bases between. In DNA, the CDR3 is TGTGCCAGCAGCCAAGATCCGGCGGGGGAGCAGTTCTTC. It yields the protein CASSQDPAGEQFF.

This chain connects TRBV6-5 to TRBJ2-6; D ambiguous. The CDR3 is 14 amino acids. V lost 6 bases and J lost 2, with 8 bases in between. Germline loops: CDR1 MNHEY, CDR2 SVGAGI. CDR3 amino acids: CASSPQPGANVLTF. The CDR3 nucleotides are TGTGCCAGCAGCCCCCAACCTGGGGCCAACGTCCTGACTTTC.

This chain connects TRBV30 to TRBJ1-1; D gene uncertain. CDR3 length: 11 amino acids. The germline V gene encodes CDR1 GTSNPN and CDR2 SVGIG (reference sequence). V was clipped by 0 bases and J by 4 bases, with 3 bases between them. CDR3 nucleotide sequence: TGTGCCTGGAGTGTTCCCACTGAAGCTTTCTTT. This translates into CAWSVPTEAFF.

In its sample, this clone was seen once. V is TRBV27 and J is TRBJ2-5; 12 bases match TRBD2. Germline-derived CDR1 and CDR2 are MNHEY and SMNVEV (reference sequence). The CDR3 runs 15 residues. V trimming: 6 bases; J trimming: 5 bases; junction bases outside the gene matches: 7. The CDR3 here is CASRLTSGGWETQYF. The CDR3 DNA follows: TGTGCCAGCAGGTTGACTAGCGGGGGCTGGGAGACCCAGTACTTC.

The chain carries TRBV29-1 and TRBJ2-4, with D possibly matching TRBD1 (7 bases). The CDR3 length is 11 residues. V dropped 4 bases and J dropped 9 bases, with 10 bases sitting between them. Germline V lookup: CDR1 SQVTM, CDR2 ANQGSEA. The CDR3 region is CSVVQGGIQYF. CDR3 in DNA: TGCAGCGTTGTTCAGGGGGGCATTCAGTACTTC.

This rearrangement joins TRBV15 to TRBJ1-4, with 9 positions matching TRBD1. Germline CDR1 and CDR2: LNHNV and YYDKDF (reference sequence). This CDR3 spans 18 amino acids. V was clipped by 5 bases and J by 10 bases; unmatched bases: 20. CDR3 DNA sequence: TGTGCCACCAGCGGACAGGGGAGAAAGGGGTCTACGGGAGTAAAACTGTTTTTT. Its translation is CATSGQGRKGSTGVKLFF.

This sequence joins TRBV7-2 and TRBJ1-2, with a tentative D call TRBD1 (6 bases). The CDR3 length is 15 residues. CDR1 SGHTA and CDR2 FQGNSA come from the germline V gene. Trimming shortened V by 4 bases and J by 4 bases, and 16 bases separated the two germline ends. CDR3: CASSSMGGIIYGYTF. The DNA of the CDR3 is TGTGCCAGCAGCTCCATGGGGGGCATCATCTATGGCTACACCTTC. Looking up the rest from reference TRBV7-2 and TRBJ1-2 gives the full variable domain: GAGVSQSPSNKVTEKGKDVELRCDPISGHTALYWYRQSLGQGLEFLIYFQGNSAPDKSGLPSDRFSAERTGGSVSTLTIQRTQQEDSAVYLCASSSMGGIIYGYTFGSGTRLTVV.

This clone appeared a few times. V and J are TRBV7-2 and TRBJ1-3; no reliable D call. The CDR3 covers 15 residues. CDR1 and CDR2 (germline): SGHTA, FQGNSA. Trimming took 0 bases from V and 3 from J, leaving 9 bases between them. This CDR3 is CASSLASSYGNTIYF. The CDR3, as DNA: TGTGCCAGCAGCTTAGCGTCCAGCTATGGAAACACCATATATTTT.

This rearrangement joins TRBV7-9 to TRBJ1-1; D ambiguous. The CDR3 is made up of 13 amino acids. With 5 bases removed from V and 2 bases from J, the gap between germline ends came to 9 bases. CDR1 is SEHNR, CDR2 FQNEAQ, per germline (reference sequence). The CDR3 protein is CASSQKGNTEAFF. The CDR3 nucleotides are TGTGCCAGCAGCCAAAAAGGTAACACTGAAGCTTTCTTT. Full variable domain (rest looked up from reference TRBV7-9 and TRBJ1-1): DTGVSQNPRHKITKRGQNVTFRCDPISEHNRLYWYRQTLGQGPEFLTYFQNEAQLEKSRLLSDRFSAERPKGSFSTLEIQRTEQGDSAMYLCASSQKGNTEAFFGQGTRLTVV.

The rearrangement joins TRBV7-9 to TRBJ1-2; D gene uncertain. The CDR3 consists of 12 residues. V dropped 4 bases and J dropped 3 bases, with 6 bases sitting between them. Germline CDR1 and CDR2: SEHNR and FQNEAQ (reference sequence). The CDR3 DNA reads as TGTGCCAGCAGCTCCGGAGACTATGGCTACACCTTC. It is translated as CASSSGDYGYTF.

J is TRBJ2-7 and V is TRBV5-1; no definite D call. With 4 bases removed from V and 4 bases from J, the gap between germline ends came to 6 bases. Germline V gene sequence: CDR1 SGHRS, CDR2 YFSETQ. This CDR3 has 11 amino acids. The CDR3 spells CASSQEYEQYF. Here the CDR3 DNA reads TGCGCCAGCAGCCAAGAGTACGAGCAGTACTTC.